The 14 T cell receptor beta chains presented below share a single source sample, sequenced in a study of human T cells and chemical hapten exposure. TCRdb redid the calling of the RACE reads with MiXCR, one entry per CDR3 protein. Of about 360,000 distinct CDR3 sequences in the sample, approximately 5.1% were seen once. As for time point: patch test 1, 2 weeks after DPC sensitization. Treatment denoted: therapeutic diphenylcyclopropenone sensitization with weekly scalp DPC. The sequences come from whole blood, collected in connection with sensitization to the hapten diphenylcyclopropenone (DPC). The receptors were sampled from a woman in her forties or fifties with alopecia areata. Some clones in this sample may be carry-over from other donors' samples.

The genes are TRBV5-6 and TRBJ1-1; D remains ambiguous. The CDR3 has 13 residues. Germline-derived CDR1 and CDR2 are SGHDT and YYEEEE. V was clipped by 6 bases and J by 1 base, with 10 bases between them. The DNA of the CDR3 is TGTGCCAGCACCCAAGACAAGAACACTGAAGCTTTCTTT. This codes for CASTQDKNTEAFF.

Ten or more counts support this clonotype. V usage is TRBV7-8 and J usage is TRBJ2-3; D is unclear. Trimming left V 5 bases short and J 4 bases short, with 19 bases between. This CDR3 has 16 residues. The germline V gene encodes CDR1 SGHVS and CDR2 FQNEAQ. The CDR3 here is CASSPGRDGRADTQYF. The CDR3 DNA follows: TGTGCCAGCAGCCCCGGACGAGACGGACGTGCAGATACGCAGTATTTT.

The chain couples TRBV20-1 to TRBJ1-2; D gene uncertain. The CDR3 is made up of 12 amino acids. Trimming removed 6 bases at V and 2 bases at J, with 10 bases between. Germline V lookup: CDR1 DFQATT, CDR2 SNEGSKA (reference sequence). The CDR3 DNA follows: TGCAGTGCCCCTGGTACGAACTATGGCTACACCTTC. Protein: CSAPGTNYGYTF.

J is TRBJ2-7 and V is TRBV27; D tentatively reads TRBD1 or TRBD2 (5 bases each). V was trimmed by 6 bases and J by 3 bases, leaving 9 bases between them. The CDR3 has 12 amino acids. The V gene's germline CDR1 is MNHEY and CDR2 SMNVEV (reference sequence). The CDR3 DNA is TGTGCCAGCAGACTAGGGGACTACGAGCAGTACTTC. This gives the protein CASRLGDYEQYF.

This clonotype has only one observation. This may be a read error, as it is one base from a much larger clone. V is TRBV6-2 or TRBV6-3 and J is TRBJ2-1, with D maybe TRBD2 (5 bases). This CDR3 has 15 residues. Between the trimmed V and J ends, which lost 2 bases and 8 bases, there was a span of 16 bases. CDR1 MNHEY and CDR2 SVGEGT come from the germline V gene. CDR3 in amino acids: CASSYGGRRIHEQFF. The CDR3 nucleotides read TGTGCCAGCAGTTACGGCGGAAGGAGGATTCATGAGCAGTTCTTC.

This clonotype was seen repeatedly, ten times or more. This chain joins TRBV7-2 and TRBJ1-1; D unresolved. The germline V gene encodes CDR1 SGHTA and CDR2 FQGNSA. This CDR3 region has 13 residues. Trimming took off 6 bases at V and 10 bases at J, with 18 bases between the two ends. The CDR3 loop is CASSPTMGVGAFF. The CDR3 coding sequence is TGTGCCAGCAGTCCAACGATGGGCGTCGGAGCTTTCTTT.

This clonotype has a count of ten or more. The chain employs TRBV12-3 or TRBV12-4 and TRBJ1-4; the D gene is possibly TRBD1 (5 bases). Trimming left V 4 bases short and J 6 bases short, with 9 bases between. The CDR3 has 13 amino acids. The CDR3 protein is CASSSGRYEKLFF. CDR3 DNA sequence: TGTGCCAGCAGTTCGGGACGGTATGAAAAACTGTTTTTT.

In this sample, this clonotype turned up a few times. The chain employs TRBV10-3 and TRBJ2-7, with 10 bases lining up with TRBD1. Germline values: CDR1 ENHRY, CDR2 SYGVKD. The CDR3 sequence is 13 residues long. The ends lost 7 bases at V and 6 bases at J; junction bases unmatched: 6. The CDR3 coding sequence is TGTGCCATCACCGGGACAGGGGTTGGCGAGCAGTACTTC. It yields the protein CAITGTGVGEQYF.

This clonotype has a count of ten or more. The genes are TRBV28 and TRBJ2-1; 10 bases map to TRBD2. V was clipped by 2 bases and J by 12 bases; unmatched bases: 7. The germline CDR1 and CDR2 sequences are MDHEN and SYDVKM. The CDR3 is 14 residues long. CDR3 coding DNA: TGTGCCAGCAGTTTAAGGCTAGCGGGAGTATGGCAGTTCTTC. This translates into CASSLRLAGVWQFF.

The V and J genes are TRBV4-1 and TRBJ1-6; D is possibly TRBD1 (5 bases). Trimming left V 6 bases short and J 5 bases short, with 14 bases between. Germline assignment: CDR1 MGHRA and CDR2 YSYEKL. The CDR3 is made up of 15 amino acids. CDR3 loop: CASSVRGGNNSPLHF. In DNA form, the CDR3 reads TGCGCCAGCAGTGTTCGGGGGGGGAATAATTCACCCCTCCACTTT.

The J gene is TRBJ2-3, the V gene TRBV9; possible D gene TRBD2, 6 bases. The CDR3 is 16 amino acids. Germline CDR1 reads SGDLS; CDR2 reads YYNGEE. V was shortened by 0 bases and J by 6 bases, with 17 bases between the two germline ends. In DNA form, the CDR3 reads TGTGCCAGCAGCGTAGGGGGAAGCGGGTCGAGGGATACGCAGTATTTT. Residues: CASSVGGSGSRDTQYF. The full variable domain, in which reference TRBV9 and TRBJ2-3 provide the parts outside the CDR3, is DSGVTQTPKHLITATGQRVTLRCSPRSGDLSVYWYQQSLDQGLQFLIQYYNGEERAKGNILERFSAQQFPDLHSELNLSSLELGDSALYFCASSVGGSGSRDTQYFGPGTRLTVL.

This clonotype was observed a few times. The V call is TRBV20-1, the J call TRBJ2-1; D unresolved. CDR3 size: 10 residues. V was cut by 1 base and J by 12 bases, with 7 bases left in between. The germline CDR1 and CDR2 sequences are DFQATT and SNEGSKA (reference sequence). CDR3 region: CSARVVWQFF. The CDR3 DNA reads as TGCAGTGCTAGAGTGGTTTGGCAGTTCTTC.

This clonotype has more than one count but fewer than ten. The chain links TRBV20-1 to TRBJ2-7; TRBD1 or TRBD2 may be the D gene (5 bases each). The V gene's germline CDR1 is DFQATT and CDR2 SNEGSKA (reference sequence). This CDR3 spans 12 amino acids. V lost 2 bases and J lost 6, with 11 bases in between. The CDR3, as DNA: TGCAGTGCTAGACCCTCCGGGACCGAGCAGTACTTC. Translating gives CSARPSGTEQYF.

Ten or more counts support this clonotype. The V and J genes are TRBV2 and TRBJ1-3, with 8 bases identical to TRBD1. Germline CDR1 is SNHLY and CDR2 is FYNNEI. Losses at the gene ends were 5 bases for V and 2 bases for J; bases not matched to a gene: 8. The CDR3 extends over 16 amino acids. The DNA of the CDR3 is TGTGCCAGCAGTCTACAGGGGGACGGAGCTGGAAACACCATATATTTT. Translating gives CASSLQGDGAGNTIYF.